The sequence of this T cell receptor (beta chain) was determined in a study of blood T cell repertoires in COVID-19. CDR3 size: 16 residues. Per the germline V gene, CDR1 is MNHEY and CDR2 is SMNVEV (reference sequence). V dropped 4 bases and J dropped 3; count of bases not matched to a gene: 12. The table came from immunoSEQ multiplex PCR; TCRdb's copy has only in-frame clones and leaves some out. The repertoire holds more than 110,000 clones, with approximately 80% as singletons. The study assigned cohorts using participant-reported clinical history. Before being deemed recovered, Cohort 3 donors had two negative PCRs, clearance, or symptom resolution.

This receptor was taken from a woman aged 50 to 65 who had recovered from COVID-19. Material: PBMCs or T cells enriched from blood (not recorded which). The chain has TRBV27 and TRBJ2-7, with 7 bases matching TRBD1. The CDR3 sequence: CASSSPAWGQNYEQYF. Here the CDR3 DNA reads TGTGCCAGCAGTTCCCCGGCCTGGGGACAGAACTACGAGCAGTACTTC.